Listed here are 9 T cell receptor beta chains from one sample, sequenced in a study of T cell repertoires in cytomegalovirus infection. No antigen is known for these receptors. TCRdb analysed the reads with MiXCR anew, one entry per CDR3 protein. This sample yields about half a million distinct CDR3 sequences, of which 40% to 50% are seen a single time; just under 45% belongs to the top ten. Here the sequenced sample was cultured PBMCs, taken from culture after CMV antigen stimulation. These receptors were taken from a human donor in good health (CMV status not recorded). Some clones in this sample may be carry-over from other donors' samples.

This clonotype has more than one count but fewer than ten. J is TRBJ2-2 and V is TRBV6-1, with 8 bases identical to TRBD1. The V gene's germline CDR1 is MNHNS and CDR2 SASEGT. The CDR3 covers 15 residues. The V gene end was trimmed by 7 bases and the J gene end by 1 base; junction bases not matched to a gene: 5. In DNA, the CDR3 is TGTGCCAGCAACCAGGGGGCCCTGAACACCGGGGAGCTGTTTTTT. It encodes CASNQGALNTGELFF.

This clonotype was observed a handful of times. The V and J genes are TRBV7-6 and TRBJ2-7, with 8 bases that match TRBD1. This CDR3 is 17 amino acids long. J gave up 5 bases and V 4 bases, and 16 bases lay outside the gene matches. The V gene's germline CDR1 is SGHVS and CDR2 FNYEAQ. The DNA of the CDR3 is TGTGCCAGCAGCTCGCCTCATACAGGGGGGTGGACCAACGAGCAGTACTTC. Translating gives CASSSPHTGGWTNEQYF.

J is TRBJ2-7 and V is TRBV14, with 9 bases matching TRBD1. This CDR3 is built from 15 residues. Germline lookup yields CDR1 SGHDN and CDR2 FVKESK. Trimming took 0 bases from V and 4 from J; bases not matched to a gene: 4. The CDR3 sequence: CASSQDLDRGYEQYF. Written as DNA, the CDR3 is TGTGCCAGCAGCCAAGATCTGGACAGGGGTTACGAGCAGTACTTC.

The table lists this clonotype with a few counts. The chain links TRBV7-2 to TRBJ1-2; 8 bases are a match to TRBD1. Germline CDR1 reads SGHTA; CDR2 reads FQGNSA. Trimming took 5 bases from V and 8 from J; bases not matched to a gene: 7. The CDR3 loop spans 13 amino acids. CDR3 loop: CASSPGQGLGYTF. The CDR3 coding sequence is TGTGCCAGCAGCCCCGGACAGGGCCTCGGCTACACCTTC.

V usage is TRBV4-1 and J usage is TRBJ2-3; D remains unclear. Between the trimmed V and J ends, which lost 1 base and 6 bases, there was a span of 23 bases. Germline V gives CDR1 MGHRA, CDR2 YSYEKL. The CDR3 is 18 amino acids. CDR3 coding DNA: TGCGCCAGCAGCCAAGGGTATAAGGGAAGAAAGGATTCGGATACGCAGTATTTT. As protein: CASSQGYKGRKDSDTQYF.

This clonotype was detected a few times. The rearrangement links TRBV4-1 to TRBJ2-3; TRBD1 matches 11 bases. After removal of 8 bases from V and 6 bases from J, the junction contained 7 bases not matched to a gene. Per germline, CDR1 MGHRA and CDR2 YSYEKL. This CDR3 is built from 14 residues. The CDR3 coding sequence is TGCGCCAGCCAAGGGGACAGGGGGTCGGATACGCAGTATTTT. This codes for CASQGDRGSDTQYF.

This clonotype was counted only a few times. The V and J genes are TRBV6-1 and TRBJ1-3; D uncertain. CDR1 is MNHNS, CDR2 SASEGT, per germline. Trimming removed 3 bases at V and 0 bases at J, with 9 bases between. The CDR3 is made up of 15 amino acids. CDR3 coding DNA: TGTGCCAGCAGTGATTACAGCTACTCTGGAAACACCATATATTTT. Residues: CASSDYSYSGNTIYF.

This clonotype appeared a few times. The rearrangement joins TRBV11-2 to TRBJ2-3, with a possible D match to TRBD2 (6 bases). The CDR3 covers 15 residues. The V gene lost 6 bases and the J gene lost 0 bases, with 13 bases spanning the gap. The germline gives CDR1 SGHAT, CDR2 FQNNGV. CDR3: CASSAGGSSTDTQYF. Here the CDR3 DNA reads TGTGCCAGCAGTGCTGGGGGGTCGAGCACAGATACGCAGTATTTT.

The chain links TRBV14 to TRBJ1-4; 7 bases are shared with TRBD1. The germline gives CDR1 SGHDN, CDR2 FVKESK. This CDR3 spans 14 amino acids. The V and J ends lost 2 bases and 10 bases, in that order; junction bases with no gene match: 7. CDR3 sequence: CASSQQGQLGKLFF. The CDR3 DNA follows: TGTGCCAGCAGCCAACAGGGACAGCTGGGAAAACTGTTTTTT.